This TCR beta chain was sequenced for a study of T-cell memory formation after mild COVID-19 (dated by TCRdb to about 2021). Study-level background: TCR sequence clusters from the two donors were largely donor specific. Longitudinal TCRalpha and TCRbeta repertoire sequencing tracked T-cell clones expanding and contracting after mild COVID-19 in a couple of donors. The cohort comprised two young, previously healthy adult volunteers, one female and one male. Overall study results and their limits: Contracting CD4+ clones were found mainly in CM and EM memory subsets, while CD8+ clones were enriched in EMRA. Only two mild cases were covered by the study, and larger cohorts that include severe cases with pre-infection samples were considered necessary. Some responding clones were detected in pre-infection memory, which suggested that pre-existing cross-reactive memory T cells had joined the SARS-CoV-2 response. Whether the second-wave clones peaking on day 37 were SARS-CoV-2 specific was not confirmed. Balanced CD4/CD8 phenotypes were observed for clones contracting from day 15 to 85, whereas a bias towards CD4+ was observed for a second wave of clones expanding from day 15 to 37.

PBMCs were isolated by Ficoll-Paque density gradient centrifugation. This clonotype was seen a few times. Its antigen remains unidentified. No much larger clone exists at a distance of one base, and base qualities are not known. Data came from an Illumina NovaSeq 6000. Using 5'RACE with constant-segment primers, TCRalpha and TCRbeta cDNA libraries were constructed, with sample barcodes and unique molecular identifiers added in the process. Trizol reagent was used to extract RNA from every sample. The libraries were amplified in two PCR steps, and the second step added a second sample barcode and Illumina TruSeq adapters. The libraries were sequenced on an Illumina NovaSeq using 2 x 150 bp paired-end reads. Concerning the study's data processing: The reads were demultiplexed and collapsed into UMI-guided consensus sequences using migec v1.2.7. Using mixcr v2.1.11, UMI consensuses were aligned to TRA and TRB V and J templates and then assembled into clonotypes. A clonotype was counted as expanded or contracted only when both edgeR and NoisET called the clonotype significant, with the noise models trained on biological replicates. For edgeR calls, a false discovery rate-adjusted p below 0.01 and a log2 fold-change threshold of 1 were applied. As an exploratory analysis of dynamics, PCA with hierarchical clustering was applied to max-normalized trajectories of the 1000 most abundant clonotypes. Each responding clone was given a CD4 or CD8 phenotype based on the CD4+ and CD8+ repertoires, which had been sequenced separately. Using fastp at Q25 and MiXCR, TCRdb reprocessed the public reads and kept productive beta chains. Rows are combined by CDR3 protein, so each entry shows the most common genes and DNA. In this record, the V and J calls reflect TCRdb's handling and not the investigators' own analysis. Recorded for this sample are 120,000 to 150,000 distinct CDR3 sequences; around 5.8% of them occurred a single time. Jointly, the top ten make up approximately 2.2% of the sample.

A distance of 13 bases separates the germline ends of V and J, which lose 0 bases and 7 bases respectively. Taken from the germline V gene, the CDR1 and CDR2 loops are KGHSY and FQNENV. The CDR3, cysteine through phenylalanine, is 15 amino acids long. Only CDR3 DNA remains: 45 bases, in frame from the first base. Sequencing used PBMCs or a T cell subset sorted from them (not recorded which). The chain is made from TRBV16 and TRBJ2-1; the D segment cannot be called with confidence. This clonotype originated in an adult woman who had mild COVID-19 (a few samples of this study predate the infection). The sample titles of this study are shuffled in the database, so cell type and time point are left out; the donor was told from shared clones. The CDR3 region: CASSQSSWTKNEQFF. The sequenced DNA: TGTGCCAGCAGCCAATCGAGCTGGACGAAGAATGAGCAGTTCTTC. Joined to the reference TRBV16 and TRBJ2-1 proteins, this CDR3 gives the full variable domain: GEEVAQTPKHLVRGEGQKAKLYCAPIKGHSYVFWYQQVLKNEFKFLISFQNENVFDETGMPKERFSAKCLPNSPCSLEIQATKLEDSAVYFCASSQSSWTKNEQFFGPGTRLTVL.